The next 7 T cell receptor beta chains were all read from a single sample in a study of blood T cell repertoires in COVID-19 (dated by TCRdb to the early 2020s). Libraries were prepared through the immunoSEQ multiplex PCR assay. TCRdb provides this immuneACCESS table in a form limited to in-frame rearrangements. Some clones are lacking; in checked studies, under half of them reflect an unresolved V gene, and why the rest are absent is not known. The sample table contains more than 95,000 clones; only one count was recorded for about 80% of them. The ten largest clones take up 4.1% of the sample. Sequencing used peripheral blood. The receptors come from a man aged 60 to 75 with acute or convalescent COVID-19.

The gene calls are TRBV6-2 or TRBV6-3 and TRBJ2-3, with 10 bases aligning to TRBD2. The germline V gene has CDR1 MNHEY and CDR2 SVGEGT. This CDR3 comprises 18 residues. With V trimmed by 2 bases and J by 0 bases, 8 bases remained unmatched. CDR3 sequence (DNA): TGTGCCAGCAGTTACAGGGCTAGCGGGGGCGCTAGCACAGATACGCAGTATTTT. Protein: CASSYRASGGASTDTQYF.

The chain is built from TRBV3-1 (or the pseudogene TRBV3-2) and TRBJ1-2, with a weak D call TRBD1 (6 bases). The CDR3 is 13 amino acids. Trimming took 0 bases from V and 8 from J, leaving 10 bases between them. Germline CDR1 and CDR2: LGHDT and YNNKEL (reference sequence). Here the CDR3 reads CASSQEGGGGYTF. The DNA for the CDR3 is TGTGCCAGCAGCCAAGAAGGGGGAGGGGGCTACACCTTC.

This clone was seen only once. V gene TRBV7-9 combines with J gene TRBJ2-7, with a tentative D call TRBD2 (5 bases). This CDR3 spans 12 amino acids. The V end was cut by 5 bases, the J end by 4 bases, with 9 bases between. Germline CDR1 SEHNR, CDR2 FQNEAQ (reference sequence). The DNA of the CDR3 is TGTGCCAGCAGCCCTAGGGAGTACGAGCAGTACTTC. Translating it yields CASSPREYEQYF. Filled out from reference TRBV7-9 and TRBJ2-7, the complete variable domain reads DTGVSQNPRHKITKRGQNVTFRCDPISEHNRLYWYRQTLGQGPEFLTYFQNEAQLEKSRLLSDRFSAERPKGSFSTLEIQRTEQGDSAMYLCASSPREYEQYFGPGTRLTVT.

The chain links TRBV6-2 or TRBV6-3 to TRBJ1-2; D is undetermined. Trimming took 4 bases from V and 0 from J, leaving 6 bases between them. Looked up from germline, CDR1 is MNHEY and CDR2 is SVGEGT. The CDR3 is 13 amino acids. CDR3 nucleotides: TGTGCCAGCAGTTTCCCAGCTAACTATGGCTACACCTTC. Protein: CASSFPANYGYTF.

This chain links TRBV3-1 (or the pseudogene TRBV3-2) with TRBJ1-2, with D maybe TRBD1 (5 bases). V gave up 1 base and J gave up 8 bases, with 14 bases separating them. CDR1 and CDR2 from the germline V gene are LGHDT and YNNKEL (reference sequence). The CDR3 length is 14 residues. CDR3 region: CASSQVPDQGGYTF. In DNA form, the CDR3 reads TGTGCCAGCAGCCAAGTCCCGGATCAGGGCGGCTACACCTTC.

This sequence joins TRBV7-9 and TRBJ2-2; TRBD1 might be the D (6 bases). The length of the CDR3 is 15 residues. Germline V gene data show CDR1 as SEHNR and CDR2 as FQNEAQ (reference sequence). V was cut by 6 bases and J by 0 bases, with 11 bases left in between. The CDR3 coding sequence is TGTGCCAGCAGACCAACAGGGTCGAACACCGGGGAGCTGTTTTTT. Protein product: CASRPTGSNTGELFF.

The rearrangement links TRBV18 to TRBJ2-6, with D possibly TRBD1 on 6 matching bases. The CDR3 totals 15 residues. Germline V lookup: CDR1 KGHSH, CDR2 LQKENI. V lost 6 bases, J lost 1 base, and 10 bases lay in between. CDR3 bases: TGTGCCAGCTCTCCCACAGGGTCTGGGGCCAACGTCCTGACTTTC. It codes for CASSPTGSGANVLTF.